This T cell receptor (beta chain) comes out of a study of T-cell memory formation after mild COVID-19. Germline V lookup: CDR1 KGHSH, CDR2 LQKENI. The V gene lost 1 base and the J gene lost 4 bases, with 8 bases spanning the gap. The CDR3 totals 14 residues. TCRdb reanalysed the 5' RACE reads using MiXCR and keeps one entry per CDR3 protein. The table includes hundreds of thousands of distinct CDR3 sequences, approximately 24% detected once. The sample was PBMCs or a T cell subset sorted from them (not recorded which). This TCR was recovered from an adult woman who had mild COVID-19 (a few samples of this study predate the infection). Cell type and time point are not known. V usage is TRBV18 and J usage is TRBJ2-1; D is unresolved. For the CDR3, the DNA is TGTGCCAGCTCACCACAAAACAGTTACAATGAGCAGTTCTTC. As protein: CASSPQNSYNEQFF. The entire variable domain, with the rest obtained from reference TRBV18 and TRBJ2-1, is as follows: NAGVMQNPRHLVRRRGQEARLRCSPMKGHSHVYWYRQLPEEGLKFMVYLQKENIIDESGMPKERFSAEFPKEGPSILRIQQVVRGDSAAYFCASSPQNSYNEQFFGPGTRLTVL.